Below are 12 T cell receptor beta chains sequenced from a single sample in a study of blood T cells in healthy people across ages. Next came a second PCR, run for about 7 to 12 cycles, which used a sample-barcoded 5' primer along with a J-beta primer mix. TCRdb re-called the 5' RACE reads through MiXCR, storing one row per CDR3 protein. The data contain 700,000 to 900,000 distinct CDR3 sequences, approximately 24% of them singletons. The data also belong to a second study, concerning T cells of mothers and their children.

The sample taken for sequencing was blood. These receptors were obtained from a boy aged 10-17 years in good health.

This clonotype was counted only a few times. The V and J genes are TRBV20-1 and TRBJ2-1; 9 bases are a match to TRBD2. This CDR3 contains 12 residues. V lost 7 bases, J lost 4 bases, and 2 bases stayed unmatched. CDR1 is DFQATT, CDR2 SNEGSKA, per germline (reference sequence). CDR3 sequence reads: CSGLAGYNEQFF. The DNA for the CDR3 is TGCAGTGGGCTAGCGGGGTACAATGAGCAGTTCTTC.

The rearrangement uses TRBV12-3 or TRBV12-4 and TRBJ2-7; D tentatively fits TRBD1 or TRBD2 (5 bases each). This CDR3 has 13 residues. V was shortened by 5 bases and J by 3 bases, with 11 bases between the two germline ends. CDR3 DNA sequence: TGTGCCAGCAGTACGGGACCAGGCTACGAGCAGTACTTC. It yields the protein CASSTGPGYEQYF.

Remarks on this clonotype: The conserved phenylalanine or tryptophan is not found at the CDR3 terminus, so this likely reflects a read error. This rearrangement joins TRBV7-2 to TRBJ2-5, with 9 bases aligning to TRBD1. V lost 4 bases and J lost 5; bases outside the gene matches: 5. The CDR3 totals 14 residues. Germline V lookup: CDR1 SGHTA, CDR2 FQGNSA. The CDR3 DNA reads TGTGCCAGCAGCTCGGACAGGGGATGGGAGACCCAGTACCTC. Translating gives CASSSDRGWETQYL.

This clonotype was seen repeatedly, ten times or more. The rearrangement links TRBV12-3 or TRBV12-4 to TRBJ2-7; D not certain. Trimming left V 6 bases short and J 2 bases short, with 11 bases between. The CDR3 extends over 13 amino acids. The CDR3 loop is CASSPGPTYEQYF. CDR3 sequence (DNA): TGTGCCAGCAGCCCTGGGCCCACCTACGAGCAGTACTTC.

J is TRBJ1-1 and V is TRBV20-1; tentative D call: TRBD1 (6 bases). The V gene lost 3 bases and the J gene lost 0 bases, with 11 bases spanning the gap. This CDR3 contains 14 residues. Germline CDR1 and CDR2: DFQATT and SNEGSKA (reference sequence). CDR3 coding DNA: TGCAGTGCTAGCAGGGGCCCCATGAACACTGAAGCTTTCTTT. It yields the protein CSASRGPMNTEAFF.

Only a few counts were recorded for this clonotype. The CDR3 here is CAISVRWDRVDEQFF. As DNA, the CDR3 is TGTGCCATCAGTGTTCGATGGGACAGGGTGGATGAGCAGTTCTTC. The chain couples TRBV10-3 to TRBJ2-5, with 9 bases that match TRBD1. Matching the DNA end better, TRBJ2-1 makes the J call doubtful. Germline V CDR1 and CDR2: ENHRY, SYGVKD. The CDR3 is 15 amino acids.

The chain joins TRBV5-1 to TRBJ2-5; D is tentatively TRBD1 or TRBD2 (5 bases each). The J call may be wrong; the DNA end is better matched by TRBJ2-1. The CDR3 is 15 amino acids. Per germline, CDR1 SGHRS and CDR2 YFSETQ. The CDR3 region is CASSLAEGLGDEQFF. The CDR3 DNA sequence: TGCGCCAGCAGCTTGGCCGAGGGGTTAGGAGATGAGCAGTTCTTC.

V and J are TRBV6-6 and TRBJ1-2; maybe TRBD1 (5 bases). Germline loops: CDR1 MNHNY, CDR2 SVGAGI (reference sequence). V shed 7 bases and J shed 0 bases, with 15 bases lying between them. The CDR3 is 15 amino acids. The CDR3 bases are TGTGCCAGCAACCTTGACAGTTATTCTAACTATGGCTACACCTTC. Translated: CASNLDSYSNYGYTF.

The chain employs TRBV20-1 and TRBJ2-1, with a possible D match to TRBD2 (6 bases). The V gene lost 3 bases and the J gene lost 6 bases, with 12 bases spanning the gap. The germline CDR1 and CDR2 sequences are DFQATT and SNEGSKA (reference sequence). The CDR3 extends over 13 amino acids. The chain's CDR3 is CSAREGPINEQFF. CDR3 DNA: TGCAGTGCTAGGGAGGGACCTATCAATGAGCAGTTCTTC.

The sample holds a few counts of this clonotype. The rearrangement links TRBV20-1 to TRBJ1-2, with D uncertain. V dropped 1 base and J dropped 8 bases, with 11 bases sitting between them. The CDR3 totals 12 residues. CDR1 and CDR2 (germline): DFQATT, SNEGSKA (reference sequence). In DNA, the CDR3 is TGCAGTGCTAGAGGCCCAGCTCAGGGCTACACCTTC. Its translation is CSARGPAQGYTF.

In nucleotides, the CDR3 is TGCAGTGGTACAGCGGGGGCCTTCACAGATACGCAGTATTTT. This codes for CSGTAGAFTDTQYF. V usage is TRBV20-1 and J usage is TRBJ2-3, with 8 nucleotides matching TRBD2. The V gene's germline CDR1 is DFQATT and CDR2 SNEGSKA (reference sequence). The CDR3 covers 14 residues. Germline trimming cut 7 bases from V and 2 bases from J; bases unmatched to any gene: 8.

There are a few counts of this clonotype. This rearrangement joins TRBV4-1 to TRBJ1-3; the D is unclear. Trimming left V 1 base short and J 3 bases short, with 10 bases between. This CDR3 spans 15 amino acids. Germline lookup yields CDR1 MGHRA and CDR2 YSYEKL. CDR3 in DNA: TGCGCCAGCAGCCAAGTGTCGGTTAGTGGAAACACCATATATTTT. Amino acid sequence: CASSQVSVSGNTIYF.